The clone carrying this T cell receptor beta chain was counted ten times or more. Its antigen is unidentified. Amplification by 5'RACE using constant-segment primers produced TCR alpha and TCR beta cDNA libraries that carried sample barcodes and UMIs. TCRdb fed the 5' RACE reads into MiXCR, producing one record per CDR3 protein. The data contain 300,000 to 350,000 distinct CDR3 sequences, 15% to 20% of them singletons. These data originate in a study of T-cell memory formation after mild COVID-19. As for the study in general: Across donors, TCR clusters were largely donor specific. Whole-study results and caveats: Among contracting clones, CD4+ were mainly CM/EM and CD8+ enriched in EMRA.

The germline CDR1 and CDR2 sequences are SGHTA and FQGTGA. This CDR3 is built from 17 residues. The J segment lost 3 bases and the V segment lost 0 bases, leaving 5 bases of the junction unmatched. This chain uses TRBV7-3 with TRBJ1-1; 12 bases fit TRBD1. This TCR came from a man younger than 35 who had mild COVID-19 (a few samples of this study predate the infection). Cell type and time point are not known. The sample consisted of PBMCs or a T cell subset sorted from them (not recorded which). The CDR3 bases are TGTGCCAGCAGCTTAACGGGACAGGGGGCGCTGGACACTGAAGCTTTCTTT. This translates into CASSLTGQGALDTEAFF.